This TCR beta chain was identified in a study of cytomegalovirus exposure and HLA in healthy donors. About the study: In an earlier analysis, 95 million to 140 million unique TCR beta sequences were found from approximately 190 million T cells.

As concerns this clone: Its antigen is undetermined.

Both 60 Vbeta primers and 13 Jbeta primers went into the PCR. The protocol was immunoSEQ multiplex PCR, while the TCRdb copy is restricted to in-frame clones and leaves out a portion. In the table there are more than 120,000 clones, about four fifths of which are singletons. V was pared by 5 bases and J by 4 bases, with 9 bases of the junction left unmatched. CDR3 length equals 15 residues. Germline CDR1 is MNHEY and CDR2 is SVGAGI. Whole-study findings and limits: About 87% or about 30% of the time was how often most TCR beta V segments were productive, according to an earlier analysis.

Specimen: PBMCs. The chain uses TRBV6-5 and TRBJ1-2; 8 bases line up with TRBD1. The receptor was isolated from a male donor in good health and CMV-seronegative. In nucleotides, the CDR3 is TGTGCCAGCAGTAAGACGACAGGGGATGGCTATGGCTACACCTTC. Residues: CASSKTTGDGYGYTF.